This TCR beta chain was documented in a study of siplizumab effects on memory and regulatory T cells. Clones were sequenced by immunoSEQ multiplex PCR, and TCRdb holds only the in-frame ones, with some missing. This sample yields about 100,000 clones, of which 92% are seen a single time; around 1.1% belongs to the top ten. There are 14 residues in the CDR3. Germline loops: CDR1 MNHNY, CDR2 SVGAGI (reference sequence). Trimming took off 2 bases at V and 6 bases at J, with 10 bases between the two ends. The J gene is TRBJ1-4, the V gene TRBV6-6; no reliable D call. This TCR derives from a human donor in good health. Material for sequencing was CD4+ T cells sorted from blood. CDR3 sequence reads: CASSYRGWDEKLFF. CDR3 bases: TGTGCCAGCAGTTACCGTGGTTGGGATGAAAAACTGTTTTTT.